Included here is one TCR beta chain sequence, with context. What it binds is unknown. These data belong to a study of cytomegalovirus exposure and HLA in healthy donors. Study-wide findings and caveats: Most subjects had HLA-A and HLA-B alleles reportedly predicted accurately by TCR beta sequences. Reportedly, diagnosis of cytomegalovirus status by the classifier showed high specificity and sensitivity. Productive status was seen about 87% or about 30% of the time for most TCR beta V segments in an earlier analysis. As confirmed in vitro, three CMV-associated chains were specific for CMV antigens.

This CDR3 spans 14 amino acids. Deletions cut 2 bases from V and 6 bases from J, with 12 bases between. Germline-derived CDR1 and CDR2 are WNHNN and SYGVQD (reference sequence). The PCR was carried out with 60 Vbeta primers and 13 Jbeta primers. Sequencing used immunoSEQ multiplex PCR; TCRdb keeps in-frame clones, though not all of them. The data hold over 130,000 clones, with about three quarters observed a single time. The sequence came from a man aged 35 to 55 in good health and CMV-seronegative. The sequenced material came from PBMCs. This chain joins TRBV10-1 and TRBJ2-3; maybe TRBD2 (5 bases). CDR3 nucleotides: TGCGCCAGCAGTGAGACGAGGGTTGTTGATACGCAGTATTTT. It codes for CASSETRVVDTQYF.